These 25 T cell receptor beta chains share one sample of origin, sequenced in a study of T cells in localized non-small cell lung cancer. Libraries were prepared by immunoSEQ multiplex PCR; TCRdb keeps only in-frame clonotypes and omits some of them. Of roughly 3,400 clones in the sample, 15% to 20% were seen once. The sequencing used lung tumor tissue, collected before any cancer treatment. Receptors were obtained from a woman aged 40-69 years with stage III squamous cell lung carcinoma.

A few counts support this clone. This chain's CDR3 is CASSFESGQGAREQYF. The CDR3 bases are TGTGCCAGCAGCTTCGAGTCCGGACAGGGGGCGAGGGAGCAGTACTTC. The J gene is TRBJ2-7, the V gene TRBV11-3, with 11 bases lining up with TRBD1. V was clipped by 3 bases and J by 7 bases; unmatched bases: 11. Germline values: CDR1 SGHNT, CDR2 YENEEA. The CDR3 is 16 amino acids.

The J gene is TRBJ1-5, the V gene TRBV14; D gene ambiguous. The V end was cut by 1 base, the J end by 4 bases, with 2 bases between. Per the germline V gene, CDR1 is SGHDN and CDR2 is FVKESK. The CDR3 runs to 12 residues. CDR3 in amino acids: CASSQGNQPQHF. As DNA, the CDR3 is TGTGCCAGCAGCCAAGGGAATCAGCCCCAGCATTTT.

This clone was seen more than once but under ten times. J is TRBJ2-3 and V is TRBV19; 7 nucleotides agree with TRBD2. The germline gives CDR1 LNHDA, CDR2 SQIVND (reference sequence). Trimming removed 5 bases from V and 2 bases from J; junction bases left unmatched: 7. The CDR3 has 15 residues. CDR3 sequence reads: CASSQSGTYTDTQYF. The DNA of the CDR3 is TGTGCCAGTAGTCAAAGCGGGACCTACACAGATACGCAGTATTTT.

This clone has a single count. The chain couples TRBV19 to TRBJ1-5; no definite D call. V lost 0 bases to trimming and J lost 0 bases, with 12 bases between them. The CDR3 loop spans 17 amino acids. Germline V gene lookup returns CDR1 LNHDA and CDR2 SQIVND (reference sequence). The CDR3 is CASSIEPGLYSNQPQHF. The DNA of the CDR3 is TGTGCCAGTAGTATAGAACCCGGACTCTATAGCAATCAGCCCCAGCATTTT. Variable domain in full (rest from reference TRBV19 and TRBJ1-5): DGGITQSPKYLFRKEGQNVTLSCEQNLNHDAMYWYRQDPGQGLRLIYYSQIVNDFQKGDIAEGYSVSREKKESFPLTVTSAQKNPTAFYLCASSIEPGLYSNQPQHFGDGTRLSIL.

The rearrangement uses TRBV14 and TRBJ2-3, with D unclear. Germline loops: CDR1 SGHDN, CDR2 FVKESK. The V end lost 1 base, the J end lost 4 bases, and 12 bases lay between the germline ends. This CDR3 region has 15 residues. Written as DNA, the CDR3 is TGTGCCAGCAGCCAAGCTTTTCCTCGCCCAGATACGCAGTATTTT. This gives the protein CASSQAFPRPDTQYF.

This clone was seen a handful of times. The V gene is TRBV6-8, the J gene TRBJ1-1; perhaps TRBD1 as D (6 bases). The CDR3 is 13 residues long. V dropped 6 bases and J dropped 3 bases, with 11 bases sitting between them. Germline V gene lookup returns CDR1 MNHGY and CDR2 SAAAGT. CDR3 nucleotides: TGTGCCAGCAGCGTTGGGGGCTACACTGAAGCTTTCTTT. Encoded protein: CASSVGGYTEAFF.

A few counts support this clone. This chain uses TRBV6-8 with TRBJ2-1, with 14 bases that match TRBD2. CDR1 is MNHGY and CDR2 is SAAAGT in the germline V gene. The V gene end was trimmed by 4 bases and the J gene end by 3 bases; junction bases not matched to a gene: 5. The CDR3 is 17 amino acids. CDR3 amino acids: CASSSGTSGSYYNEQFF. DNA of the CDR3: TGTGCCAGCAGTTCCGGGACTAGCGGGAGTTACTACAATGAGCAGTTCTTC.

The sample holds a few counts of this clone. This rearrangement joins TRBV30 to TRBJ1-1; maybe TRBD1 (5 bases). The germline V gene has CDR1 GTSNPN and CDR2 SVGIG (reference sequence). V lost 3 bases to trimming and J lost 1 base, with 9 bases between them. The CDR3 covers 13 residues. In DNA, the CDR3 is TGTGCCTGGAGGCAGACAGAGAACACTGAAGCTTTCTTT. Its translation: CAWRQTENTEAFF.

The V call is TRBV6-8, the J call TRBJ2-3; 9 nucleotides match TRBD1. V lost 5 bases and J lost 3; bases outside the gene matches: 3. The CDR3 consists of 14 residues. Germline values: CDR1 MNHGY, CDR2 SAAAGT. CDR3 sequence: CASSGDRETDTQYF. CDR3 DNA sequence: TGTGCCAGCAGTGGGGACAGGGAAACAGATACGCAGTATTTT.

The V gene is TRBV19, the J gene TRBJ2-6; D ambiguous. The V end was cut by 8 bases, the J end by 1 base, with 6 bases between. Germline loops: CDR1 LNHDA, CDR2 SQIVND (reference sequence). The CDR3 spans 13 residues. CDR3 loop: CASSASGANVLTF. The DNA for the CDR3 is TGTGCCAGTTCGGCTTCTGGGGCCAACGTCCTGACTTTC. Combining the CDR3 with reference TRBV19 and TRBJ2-6 gives the whole variable domain DGGITQSPKYLFRKEGQNVTLSCEQNLNHDAMYWYRQDPGQGLRLIYYSQIVNDFQKGDIAEGYSVSREKKESFPLTVTSAQKNPTAFYLCASSASGANVLTFGAGSRLTVL.

This clone is labeled medium-sized. The chain couples TRBV9 to TRBJ2-5, with 7 bases lining up with TRBD2. The V segment lost 2 bases and the J segment 4 bases; nucleotides outside the gene matches: 11. The CDR3 runs to 16 residues. Germline loops: CDR1 SGDLS, CDR2 YYNGEE. Here the CDR3 reads CASSVASGWVVETQYF. DNA of the CDR3: TGTGCCAGCAGCGTCGCTAGCGGATGGGTCGTAGAGACCCAGTACTTC.

The chain has TRBV30 and TRBJ2-3; D is ambiguous. This CDR3 is 12 amino acids long. Trimming removed 4 bases at V and 2 bases at J, with 7 bases between. Per the germline V gene, CDR1 is GTSNPN and CDR2 is SVGIG (reference sequence). This CDR3 reads CAWNLVTDTQYF. The CDR3 DNA reads TGTGCCTGGAACCTGGTCACAGATACGCAGTATTTT.

The V gene is TRBV6-8, the J gene TRBJ1-1; TRBD1 is a possible D gene (5 bases). Germline CDR1 is MNHGY and CDR2 is SAAAGT. Trimming pared 5 bases from V and 1 base from J, leaving 8 bases between. This CDR3 region has 13 residues. Written as DNA, the CDR3 is TGTGCCAGCAGTCTGAGGGGGAACACTGAAGCTTTCTTT. Protein: CASSLRGNTEAFF.

This clone is medium-sized in the sample. V usage is TRBV6-8 and J usage is TRBJ1-3; D remains ambiguous. The germline V and J ends were trimmed by 6 bases and 0 bases, with 12 bases remaining between them. Germline V lookup: CDR1 MNHGY, CDR2 SAAAGT. CDR3 size: 15 residues. This CDR3 is CASRVSLSSGNTIYF. In nucleotides, the CDR3 is TGTGCCAGCAGAGTCTCGCTGAGCTCTGGAAACACCATATATTTT.

This clone has only a few counts. The rearrangement links TRBV6-8 to TRBJ1-5, with D uncertain. Per the germline V gene, CDR1 is MNHGY and CDR2 is SAAAGT. This CDR3 contains 13 residues. Trimming removed 5 bases from V and 3 bases from J, with 8 bases in between. The CDR3 reads CASSAENNQPQHF. CDR3 coding DNA: TGTGCCAGCAGTGCAGAGAACAATCAGCCCCAGCATTTT.

Of note for this clone: Germline is not matched at one junction end, which may reflect a read error. This rearrangement joins TRBV11-3 to TRBJ2-5; 8 nucleotides match TRBD2. Looked up from germline, CDR1 is SGHNT and CDR2 is YENEEA. The CDR3 sequence is 14 residues long. The DNA for the CDR3 is TGTGCCAGCAGATTAGGACTAGCAGGCGAGACCCAGTACTTC. Translating it yields CASRLGLAGETQYF.

The chain uses TRBV29-1 and TRBJ1-2; D is undetermined. The CDR3 sequence is 12 residues long. Germline CDR1 and CDR2: SQVTM and ANQGSEA. Trimming cost V 1 base and J 8 bases, with 11 bases left between them. This chain's CDR3 is CSVEGVLGGYTF. CDR3 sequence (DNA): TGCAGCGTTGAAGGGGTACTGGGGGGCTACACCTTC. Together with reference TRBV29-1 and TRBJ1-2, the CDR3 gives the full variable domain: SAVISQKPSRDICQRGTSLTIQCQVDSQVTMMFWYRQQPGQSLTLIATANQGSEATYESGFVIDKFPISRPNLTFSTLTVSNMSPEDSSIYLCSVEGVLGGYTFGSGTRLTVV.

The chain links TRBV30 to TRBJ1-2, with a possible D match to TRBD1 (5 bases). V dropped 7 bases and J dropped 4 bases, with 22 bases sitting between them. In germline, CDR1 is GTSNPN, CDR2 SVGIG (reference sequence). The CDR3 totals 15 residues. Here the CDR3 reads CAFATPGLGGYGYTF. CDR3 nucleotides: TGTGCCTTCGCTACCCCGGGACTTGGGGGCTATGGCTACACCTTC.

This clone was counted only a few times. The chain carries TRBV6-8 and TRBJ1-2, with D perhaps TRBD1 (5 bases). Trimming pared 7 bases from V and 4 bases from J, leaving 19 bases between. Germline CDR1 MNHGY, CDR2 SAAAGT. The CDR3 is 15 residues long. CDR3 sequence: CASNNKAGSSYGYTF. The CDR3, as DNA: TGTGCCAGCAACAACAAGGCAGGGAGTAGCTATGGCTACACCTTC.

The sample holds a few counts of this clone. The chain links TRBV6-8 to TRBJ1-1; 7 nucleotides align to TRBD1. CDR3 length: 13 amino acids. From germline, CDR1 is MNHGY and CDR2 SAAAGT. Unmatched junction bases numbered 9, after V lost 10 bases and J lost 4 bases. The CDR3, as DNA: TGTGCCATGTCTGGGCAGGGGGGCACTGAAGCTTTCTTT. Amino acid sequence: CAMSGQGGTEAFF.

This clone was detected only a few times. The chain has TRBV11-3 and TRBJ2-3; TRBD1 aligns across 8 bases. This CDR3 region has 14 residues. V lost 3 bases and J lost 3; bases outside the gene matches: 2. CDR1 and CDR2 (germline): SGHNT, YENEEA. The CDR3 coding sequence is TGTGCCAGCAGCTTGACAGGGGCGACAGATACGCAGTATTTT. Translated: CASSLTGATDTQYF.

This clone was observed a handful of times. The CDR3 spells CASSSLEGHYGYTF. The CDR3 nucleotides are TGTGCCAGCAGTTCTCTCGAGGGGCACTATGGCTACACCTTC. This chain joins TRBV6-8 and TRBJ1-2, with a possible D match to TRBD1 (5 bases). This CDR3 comprises 14 residues. Germline CDR1 and CDR2: MNHGY and SAAAGT. Trimming left V 4 bases short and J 3 bases short, with 12 bases between.

The rearrangement joins TRBV28 to TRBJ1-2; 8 nucleotides align to TRBD1. With V trimmed by 6 bases and J by 8 bases, 8 bases remained unmatched. Per the germline V gene, CDR1 is MDHEN and CDR2 is SYDVKM. The CDR3 extends over 13 amino acids. This CDR3 is CASSSDRVGGYTF. In nucleotides, the CDR3 is TGTGCCAGCAGCTCGGACAGGGTAGGCGGCTACACCTTC.

This clone was picked up many times. This rearrangement joins TRBV7-2 to TRBJ2-1, with D perhaps matching TRBD1 (5 bases). The germline V gene encodes CDR1 SGHTA and CDR2 FQGNSA. The CDR3 totals 13 residues. V was shortened by 4 bases and J by 11 bases, with 15 bases between the two germline ends. The CDR3 protein is CASSSSMVGQQFF. The CDR3 nucleotides are TGTGCCAGCAGCTCGTCTATGGTGGGGCAGCAGTTCTTC.

CDR3 nucleotides: TGTGCCAGTAGCCCTCGGTGGAGCGGAGTCACCGGGGAGCTGTTTTTT. Encoded protein: CASSPRWSGVTGELFF. This rearrangement joins TRBV19 to TRBJ2-2; possibly TRBD2 for D (5 bases). This CDR3 is 16 amino acids long. V shed 6 bases and J shed 4 bases, with 18 bases lying between them. Germline V gene data show CDR1 as LNHDA and CDR2 as SQIVND (reference sequence).